The 12 T cell receptor beta chains below all came from one sample that was sequenced in a study of tumor-infiltrating lymphocytes in primary liver carcinoma. A constant-region primer served to make TCR beta cDNA from about 0.45 ug total RNA. Three rounds of nested multiplex PCR with slightly modified ARM-PCR produced TCR beta libraries. Researchers ran the first two PCR rounds for approximately 10 cycles each with TRBV1-TRBV30 forward primers and a C-beta reverse primer. TCRdb reprocessed the multiplex PCR reads via MiXCR and lists one record per CDR3 protein. The sample has hundreds of thousands of distinct CDR3 sequences, 45% to 70% seen once. Unsorted whole blood yielded the blood RNA, and germline DNA was also extracted. Material: peripheral blood. Receptor source: a woman aged 25 to 45 with primary liver carcinoma and hepatitis B virus infection.

With respect to this clonotype: An end of the junction differs from the germline gene, which may be a read error. The J gene is TRBJ2-1, the V gene TRBV28, with 9 bases matching TRBD1. CDR3 length equals 14 residues. The germline V gene encodes CDR1 MDHEN and CDR2 SYDVKM. The CDR3 coding sequence is TGTACCAGCAGTTCACAGGGGGCAGCGCGTGAGCAGTTCTTC. This codes for CTSSSQGAAREQFF.

With respect to this clonotype: With a much larger clone just one base away, this may be a read error. V gene TRBV4-1 combines with J gene TRBJ2-3; 8 bases agree with TRBD1. The CDR3 is 14 amino acids. Germline V lookup: CDR1 MGHRA, CDR2 YSYEKL. J lost 8 bases, V lost 2 bases, and 6 bases had no gene match. The CDR3: CASSQYPGGATQYF. The CDR3 DNA sequence: TGCGCCAGCAGCCAATATCCAGGGGGCGCTACGCAGTATTTT.

This sequence joins TRBV28 and TRBJ1-5, with D maybe TRBD1 (5 bases). Germline V gives CDR1 MDHEN, CDR2 SYDVKM. The CDR3 extends over 14 amino acids. Trimming removed 6 bases at V and 6 bases at J, with 15 bases between. CDR3 amino acids: CASSPTDSRQPQHF. CDR3 nucleotides: TGTGCCAGCAGCCCTACCGACAGCCGTCAGCCCCAGCATTTT.

Notes on this clonotype: The conserved phenylalanine or tryptophan is not found at the CDR3 terminus, so this likely reflects a read error. The DNA is left out, because the CDR3 cannot be placed on it with certainty; the CDR3 is given as TCRdb lists it. V is TRBV12-3 or TRBV12-4 and J is TRBJ1-5. The CDR3 spans 14 amino acids, including both terminal residues. The CDR3 is CASSGRRNNQPLHL.

This chain connects TRBV4-1 to TRBJ2-1; 8 nucleotides match TRBD1. The CDR3 spans 14 residues. With V trimmed by 1 base and J by 13 bases, 9 bases remained unmatched. Germline CDR1 reads MGHRA; CDR2 reads YSYEKL. The CDR3 here is CASSQGQGNTEQFF. The CDR3 nucleotides read TGCGCCAGCAGCCAAGGACAGGGGAACACCGAACAGTTCTTC.

This clonotype showed up just a few times. V is TRBV6-6 and J is TRBJ2-3; D possibly corresponds to TRBD2 (5 bases). This CDR3 contains 14 residues. The V end lost 5 bases, the J end lost 5 bases, and 14 bases lay between the germline ends. Germline V lookup: CDR1 MNHNY, CDR2 SVGAGI (reference sequence). The DNA for the CDR3 is TGTGCCAGCAGTCCGCCGAGGGCTAAAGATACGCAGTATTTT. It specifies CASSPPRAKDTQYF.

This clonotype occurred many times. The chain is built from TRBV6-1 and TRBJ2-1; D unresolved. Germline V gives CDR1 MNHNS, CDR2 SASEGT. V was clipped by 1 base and J by 5 bases, with 9 bases between them. This CDR3 contains 14 residues. The CDR3 loop reads CASSEVWQHNEQFF. CDR3 sequence (DNA): TGTGCCAGCAGTGAAGTGTGGCAGCACAATGAGCAGTTCTTC.

Regarding this clonotype: One end of the junction varies from germline; a read error may be responsible. This chain uses TRBV12-3 or TRBV12-4 with TRBJ2-2; D is undetermined. The CDR3 loop spans 15 amino acids. Here the CDR3 DNA reads TGTGCCAGCAGTCTATTGACACCCAACACCGAGGAGCTGTTTTTT. It is translated as CASSLLTPNTEELFF.

This clonotype has at least ten counts. The chain uses TRBV5-4 and TRBJ2-1; 10 nucleotides match TRBD2. The trim removed 3 bases at V and 5 bases at J, leaving 2 bases unmatched. Germline assignment: CDR1 SGHNT and CDR2 YYREEE (reference sequence). This CDR3 has 14 amino acids. CDR3 in amino acids: CASSWTSGDNEQFF. CDR3 in DNA: TGTGCCAGCAGCTGGACTAGCGGAGACAATGAGCAGTTCTTC.

Remarks on this clonotype: Given a much more abundant clone one base away, this may be a read error. The rearrangement uses TRBV6-6 and TRBJ2-7; 8 bases map to TRBD1. CDR1 is MNHNY, CDR2 SVGAGI, per germline (reference sequence). The trim removed 7 bases at V and 0 bases at J, leaving 8 bases unmatched. The CDR3 has 15 residues. CDR3 sequence: CASTQGVRLSYEQYF. In nucleotides, the CDR3 is TGTGCCAGCACACAGGGGGTACGTCTCTCCTACGAGCAGTACTTC.

This chain connects TRBV7-9 to TRBJ2-1, with 7 bases aligning to TRBD2. Per the germline V gene, CDR1 is SEHNR and CDR2 is FQNEAQ (reference sequence). Losses at the gene ends were 3 bases for V and 2 bases for J; bases not matched to a gene: 4. The CDR3 has 15 residues. The CDR3 DNA sequence: TGTGCCAGCAGCTTGTGCGGGAGCACCTACAATGAGCAGTTCTTC. Translated: CASSLCGSTYNEQFF.

The V and J genes are TRBV6-1 and TRBJ1-5; TRBD1 matches 8 bases. The junction had 4 bases not matched to a gene; V was cut back by 5 bases and J by 4 bases. CDR1 is MNHNS and CDR2 is SASEGT in the germline V gene. CDR3 length: 14 residues. The CDR3 DNA is TGTGCCAGCAGTCCCGACAGGGGAAATCAGCCCCAGCATTTT. Its translation is CASSPDRGNQPQHF.